This T cell receptor (beta chain) appears in the sequencing data of a study of T cell responses to AZD1222 COVID-19 vaccine. The data were produced by immunoSEQ multiplex PCR, yet TCRdb's version contains in-frame clones alone and is incomplete. The sample consists of about 150,000 clones, around 85% of them appearing once. CDR3 size: 22 residues. From germline, CDR1 is SNHLY and CDR2 FYNNEI. J gave up 8 bases and V 1 base, and 27 bases lay outside the gene matches. The V and J genes are TRBV2 and TRBJ2-1; 9 bases line up with TRBD1. The sample consisted of peripheral blood, taken on day 0 of AZD1222 vaccination. The sequence was obtained from an adult in good health. The CDR3 nucleotides read TGTGCCAGCAGTGAAGATCCCCCTCCGGGACAGGGCGTTCTGGGGCTGGCCTATGAGCAGTTCTTC. Protein: CASSEDPPPGQGVLGLAYEQFF.